Here is one T cell receptor beta chain with its context. What it binds is unknown. Germline-derived CDR1 and CDR2 are MNHEY and SVGAGI. This CDR3 comprises 13 residues. This sample is drawn from a study of CXCR3-negative and CXCR3-positive naive CD8 T cells. Study observations and caveats: Most assays used freshly isolated PBMCs, as cryopreservation partially reduced CXCR3. Both naive subsets had comparably high diversity; memory CD8+ cells much lower.

The authors prepared UMI-labeled TRB cDNA libraries by 5' RACE. After re-calling the 5' RACE reads, TCRdb lists one entry per CDR3 protein, DNA absent. This sample's table reports about 28,000 distinct CDR3 sequences. What was sequenced was memory CD8+ T cells from blood. The receptor was isolated from a human donor in good health. Some clones in this sample may be carry-over from other donors' samples. J is TRBJ1-1 and V is TRBV6-5. This chain's CDR3 is CASSATQDTEAFF.